The subject of this entry is one TCR beta chain. The target antigen is unknown. Assay used: immunoSEQ multiplex PCR; TCRdb lists only in-frame clones, some missing. The data show some 15,000 clones, with roughly two thirds seen just once and about 4.3% held by the top ten. The CDR3 loop spans 14 amino acids. Germline-derived CDR1 and CDR2 are MDHEN and SYDVKM. Trimming removed 2 bases from V and 4 bases from J, with 11 bases in between. The data were obtained in a study of tumor-infiltrating lymphocytes in localized non-small cell lung cancer. Study details: Resected tumor was paired with non-adjacent uninvolved lung from the same patient. The study, taken as a whole, reports: No link was found between tumor T-cell fraction and recurrence-free survival. Only some patients had TCR sequencing, depending on available tissue.

The origin of this receptor is a human donor with non-small cell lung cancer. The sequenced sample was lung tumor tissue. V gene TRBV28 combines with J gene TRBJ1-2; D not resolved. CDR3 region: CASSLNQAFYGYTF. The CDR3 DNA reads TGTGCCAGCAGTTTAAACCAGGCCTTCTATGGCTACACCTTC.